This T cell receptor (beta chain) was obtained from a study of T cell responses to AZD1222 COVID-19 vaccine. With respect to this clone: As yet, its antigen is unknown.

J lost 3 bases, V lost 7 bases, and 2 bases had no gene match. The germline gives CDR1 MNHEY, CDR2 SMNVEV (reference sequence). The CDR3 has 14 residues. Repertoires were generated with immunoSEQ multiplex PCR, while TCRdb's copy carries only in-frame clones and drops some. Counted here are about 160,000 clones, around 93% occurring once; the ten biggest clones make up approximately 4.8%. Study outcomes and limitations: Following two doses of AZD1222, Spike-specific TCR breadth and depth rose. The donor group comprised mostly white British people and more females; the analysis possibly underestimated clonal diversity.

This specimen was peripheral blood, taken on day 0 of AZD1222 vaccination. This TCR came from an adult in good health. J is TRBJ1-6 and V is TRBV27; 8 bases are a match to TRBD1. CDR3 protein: CASKGTGYNSPLHF. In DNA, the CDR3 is TGTGCCAGCAAGGGGACAGGCTATAATTCACCCCTCCACTTT.